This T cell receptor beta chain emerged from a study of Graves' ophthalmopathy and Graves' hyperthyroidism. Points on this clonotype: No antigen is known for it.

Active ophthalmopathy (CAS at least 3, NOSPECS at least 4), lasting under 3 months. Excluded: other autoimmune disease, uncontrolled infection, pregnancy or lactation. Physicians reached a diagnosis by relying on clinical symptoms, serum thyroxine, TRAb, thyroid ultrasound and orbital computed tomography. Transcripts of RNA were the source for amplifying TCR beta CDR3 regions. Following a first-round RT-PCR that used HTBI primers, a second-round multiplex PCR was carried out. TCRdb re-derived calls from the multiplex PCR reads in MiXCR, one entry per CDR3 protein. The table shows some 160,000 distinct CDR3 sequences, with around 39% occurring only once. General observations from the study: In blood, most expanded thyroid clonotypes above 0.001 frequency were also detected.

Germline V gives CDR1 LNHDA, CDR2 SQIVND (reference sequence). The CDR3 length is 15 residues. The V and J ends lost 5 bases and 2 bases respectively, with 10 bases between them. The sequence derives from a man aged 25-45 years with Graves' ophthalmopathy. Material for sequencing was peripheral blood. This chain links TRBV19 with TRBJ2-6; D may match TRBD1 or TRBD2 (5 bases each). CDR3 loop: CASSPRGAGANVLTF. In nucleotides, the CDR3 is TGTGCCAGTAGTCCTCGGGGCGCTGGGGCCAACGTCCTGACTTTC.